These T cell receptor beta chains were read from a single sample in a study of graft-versus-host responses after intestinal transplantation. Their target antigens are unknown. Generated by immunoSEQ multiplex PCR, the TCRdb table keeps only in-frame clones and is missing some. Among some 140,000 clones listed, about nine tenths were seen once. The source was unstimulated CD4+ T cells sorted from spleen or lymph node cells, collected before intestinal transplant. The receptors were sampled from a human donor who received an intestinal transplant. CDR3s leave out the opening cysteine and the closing phenylalanine or tryptophan.

TRBV30,TRBJ2-2,AWSVVSNTGELF
TRBV6-1,TRBJ2-7,ASSSQGYEQY
TRBV28,TRBJ1-3,ASRYSVIAGNTIY
TRBV27,TRBJ1-2,ASSLTRVSYGYT
TRBV5-1,TRBJ2-1,ASRTTGTSVYNEQF
TRBV7-2,TRBJ2-1,ASSRVGTGYNEQF
TRBV11-2,TRBJ1-1,ASSFGGWSTEAF
TRBV6-1,TRBJ1-2,ASSELRTANYGYT
TRBV2,TRBJ2-7,ARNQGTAYEQY
TRBV15,TRBJ2-1,ATSRGLAQEQF
TRBV30,TRBJ1-5,AWRKGGNQPQH
TRBV5-1,TRBJ2-2,ASQLLAGGNTGELF
TRBV7-2,TRBJ2-1,ASSPFSDYSSYNEQF
TRBV28,TRBJ1-1,ASSSGTANTEAF
TRBV7-2,TRBJ2-7,ASSLGPSYEQY
TRBV28,TRBJ2-1,ASSLDPLVSEQF
TRBV28,TRBJ2-1,ASSLISGRGNEQF
TRBV6-6,TRBJ1-2,ASSQQGDYGYT
TRBV7-2,TRBJ2-7,ASSLELAGALSYEQY
TRBV6-1,TRBJ2-7,ASSRAIGYEQY
TRBV15,TRBJ2-3,ATSRVETSGGTDTQY
TRBV6-5,TRBJ1-1,ASTVRRTNTEAF
TRBV25-1,TRBJ2-1,ASSSRGYEQF
TRBV15,TRBJ2-5,ATSRQDREETQY
TRBV19,TRBJ2-7,ASSGTGGGEQY
TRBV18,TRBJ2-7,ASSPPFQGAYEQY
TRBV28,TRBJ1-1,ASSLPNTGNTEAF
TRBV7-2,TRBJ2-3,ASSPTLGTDTQY
TRBV4-1,TRBJ2-7,ASSQNPTYEQY
TRBV19,TRBJ1-5,ASSIRMDANQPQH
TRBV7-9,TRBJ2-2,ASSLLNLNTGELF
TRBV7-8,TRBJ2-1,ASTTSGVAALYNEQF
TRBV7-7,.,ASSLAPTGGEQY
TRBV28,TRBJ2-7,ASSSHRDSSYEQY
TRBV6-5,TRBJ1-1,ASSYRRSNTEAF
TRBV6-4,TRBJ2-3,ASSVTGILGTDTQY
TRBV11-3,TRBJ2-1,ASSLEGGAYNEQF
TRBV7-2,TRBJ1-6,ASSRTAYNSPLH
TRBV9,TRBJ2-5,ASSVACQGAGRYQETQY
TRBV28,TRBJ1-1,ASSGADEGYTEAF
TRBV6-5,TRBJ2-7,ASSYSGQGIYEQY
TRBV5-1,TRBJ1-6,ASSLITGTGPAGGSPLH
TRBV19,TRBJ1-4,ASNRGTWRNEKLF
TRBV29-1,TRBJ2-7,SVKGPYEQY
TRBV5-1,TRBJ1-3,ASSVGSGNTIY
TRBV6-6,TRBJ2-1,ASSLGLAYYNEQF
TRBV19,.,ASKMGLAGTYEQY
TRBV10-1,TRBJ2-7,ASSNRRAFRAYEQY
TRBV19,TRBJ2-5,ASSMGPIQETQY
TRBV19,TRBJ1-5,ASGMPYWNQPQH
TRBV5-4,TRBJ2-7,ASSLYSYEQY
TRBV7-9,TRBJ2-6,ASNYWPSGANVLT
TRBV7-2,TRBJ2-3,ASSFSAGGGTDTQY
TRBV6-1,TRBJ2-7,ASSWGRGTYEQY
TRBV5-1,TRBJ2-7,ASSLTGDTSYEQY
TRBV9,TRBJ1-3,ASSVATAGNTIY
TRBV28,TRBJ1-2,ASSLQGSGYT